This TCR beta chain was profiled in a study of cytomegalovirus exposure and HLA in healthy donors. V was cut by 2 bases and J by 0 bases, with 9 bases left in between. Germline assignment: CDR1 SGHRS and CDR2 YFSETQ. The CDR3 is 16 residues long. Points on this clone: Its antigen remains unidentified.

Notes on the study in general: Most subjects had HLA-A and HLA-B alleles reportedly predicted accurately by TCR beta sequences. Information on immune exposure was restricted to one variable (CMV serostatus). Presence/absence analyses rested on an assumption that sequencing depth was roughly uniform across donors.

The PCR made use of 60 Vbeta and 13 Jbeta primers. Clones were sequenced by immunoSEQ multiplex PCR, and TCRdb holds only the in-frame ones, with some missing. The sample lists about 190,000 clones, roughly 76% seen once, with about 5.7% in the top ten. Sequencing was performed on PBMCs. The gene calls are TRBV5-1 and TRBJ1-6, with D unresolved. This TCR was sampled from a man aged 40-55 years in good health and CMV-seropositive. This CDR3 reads CASSFRASSYNSPLHF. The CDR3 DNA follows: TGCGCCAGCAGCTTCCGTGCTAGCTCCTATAATTCACCCCTCCACTTT.